This T cell receptor (beta chain) was found in a study of T cells in Graves' hyperthyroidism and ophthalmopathy. Only a few counts were recorded for this clonotype. No antigen is known for it. Germline values: CDR1 MNHNS, CDR2 SASEGT. The CDR3 is made up of 15 amino acids. Trimming stripped 1 base from V and 7 bases from J, with 16 bases between. Points from the study as a whole: The model anticipated ophthalmopathy a median around 6 months pre-onset. In the blood, most expanded thyroid clonotypes above 0.001 appeared as well.

Exclusion criteria comprised uncontrolled infection, other autoimmune disease, pregnancy or lactation. The CDR3 regions of TCR beta were amplified from RNA transcripts. The HTBI set primed first-round TCR CDR3 RT-PCR. MiXCR was run by TCRdb on the multiplex PCR reads, yielding one entry per CDR3 protein. The sample carries 400,000 to 500,000 distinct CDR3 sequences, roughly an eighth recorded once. This chain links TRBV6-1 with TRBJ1-2, with a possible D match to TRBD1 (6 bases). Sequenced material: blood. The sequence derives from a woman under 30 with Graves' hyperthyroidism. The CDR3 reads CASSEGSGARLGYTF. CDR3 nucleotides: TGTGCCAGCAGTGAAGGCTCAGGGGCGCGTCTTGGCTACACCTTC.